Given below is one T cell receptor (beta chain) in context. Losses at the gene ends were 2 bases for V and 4 bases for J; bases not matched to a gene: 0. This CDR3 spans 15 amino acids. Per germline, CDR1 MNHEY and CDR2 SMNVEV (reference sequence). The data derive from a study of immune cell composition in non-small cell lung cancer. As for the study in general: Histologic subtype was mainly adenocarcinoma or squamous cell carcinoma.

Profiled with immunoSEQ multiplex PCR; TCRdb holds only in-frame clones, not every one. The table has 2,500 to 3,000 clones, 82% seen once. Frozen unsorted single-cell suspensions supplied the genomic DNA. The chain has TRBV27 and TRBJ2-7; TRBD2 matches at 15 bases. This sequence was found in a human donor with non-small cell lung cancer. The sequenced sample consisted of lung tumor tissue. CDR3 amino acids: CASSLGLAGGYEQYF. CDR3 coding DNA: TGTGCCAGCAGTTTAGGACTAGCGGGAGGGTACGAGCAGTACTTC.